This TCR beta chain was observed in a study of OX40 agonist ivuxolimab in advanced cancers. Overall study context: Patients in the trial were receiving intravenous ivuxolimab every 2 weeks, at doses of 0.01 to 10 mg/kg. Aged roughly 23 to 80 with a mean of roughly 65 years, they were around 85% male. Study-wide results and limits: Mean expanded clone counts were higher in CD8+ than CD4+ T cells.

Libraries were prepared by immunoSEQ multiplex PCR; TCRdb keeps only in-frame clonotypes and omits some of them. The sample lists roughly 64,000 clones; 87% were seen once. The CDR3 is 15 residues long. In germline, CDR1 is SGHTS, CDR2 YDEGEE. V was trimmed by 3 bases and J by 0 bases, leaving 10 bases between them. As concerns this clone: Its target is unknown.

The V call is TRBV5-8, the J call TRBJ1-3; D is uncertain. The receptor's source is an adult with an advanced solid tumor such as melanoma, head and neck, liver or kidney cancer. The starting material was CD4+ or CD8+ T cells sorted from blood, obtained in a trial of the OX40 agonist ivuxolimab. The CDR3 sequence: CASSSPGSSGNTIYF. The CDR3 coding sequence is TGTGCCAGCAGCTCACCCGGGAGCTCTGGAAACACCATATATTTT.